The 28 T cell receptor beta chains below were found in one sample sequenced in a study of blood T cell repertoires in COVID-19. Some clones are missing from TCRdb's copy, which holds only in-frame ones; the method was immunoSEQ multiplex PCR. The table has 180,000 or so clones, 89% seen once. The specimen sequenced was peripheral blood. Receptor source: a man aged 40-50 years with acute or convalescent COVID-19.

This rearrangement joins TRBV2 to TRBJ2-7; 11 nucleotides agree with TRBD1. There are 15 residues in the CDR3. Per germline, CDR1 SNHLY and CDR2 FYNNEI. V shed 3 bases, J shed 1 base, and the junction held 2 bases outside the gene matches. CDR3 sequence reads: CASSEGQGVSYEQYF. CDR3 in DNA: TGTGCCAGCAGTGAGGGACAGGGGGTTTCCTACGAGCAGTACTTC.

V is TRBV2 and J is TRBJ1-1; tentative D call: TRBD1 (5 bases). Trimming cost V 8 bases and J 1 base, with 20 bases left between them. The CDR3 is 16 amino acids. Germline values: CDR1 SNHLY, CDR2 FYNNEI. The CDR3 DNA sequence: TGTGCCAGCTTCACCCCCCGGGGACTCCGGAACACTGAAGCTTTCTTT. It translates to CASFTPRGLRNTEAFF.

The chain couples TRBV7-9 to TRBJ2-4, with 9 positions matching TRBD2. J lost 5 bases, V lost 5 bases, and 7 bases had no gene match. Germline assignment: CDR1 SEHNR and CDR2 FQNEAQ (reference sequence). The CDR3 runs 15 residues. CDR3 DNA sequence: TGTGCCAGCAGCCCACCGGGACTAGCAGAAAACATTCAGTACTTC. Residues: CASSPPGLAENIQYF.

The rearrangement uses TRBV3-1 (or the pseudogene TRBV3-2) and TRBJ1-3, with D possibly being TRBD1 (5 bases). The germline V and J ends were trimmed by 6 bases and 1 base, with 16 bases remaining between them. Germline CDR1 is LGHDT and CDR2 is YNNKEL (reference sequence). The CDR3 is made up of 16 amino acids. DNA of the CDR3: TGTGCCAGCAGTCCCCCACATTACAGGTCTGGAAACACCATATATTTT. Amino acid sequence: CASSPPHYRSGNTIYF.

This clone has more than one count but fewer than ten. This chain uses TRBV2 with TRBJ1-2, with TRBD1 as a possible D gene (6 bases). Germline CDR1 is SNHLY and CDR2 is FYNNEI. The CDR3 contains 13 residues. Trimming shortened V by 9 bases and J by 3 bases, and 14 bases separated the two germline ends. The CDR3 coding sequence is TGTGCCAGTGGGGCACAGGGATACTATGGCTACACCTTC. Amino acids: CASGAQGYYGYTF.

This sequence joins TRBV18 and TRBJ1-5; the match to TRBD1 covers 10 bases. The CDR3 covers 16 residues. The J segment lost 0 bases and the V segment lost 3 bases, leaving 2 bases of the junction unmatched. CDR1 is KGHSH and CDR2 is LQKENI in the germline V gene. The CDR3 region is CASSPTGGFSNQPQHF. CDR3 in DNA: TGTGCCAGCTCACCGACAGGGGGCTTTAGCAATCAGCCCCAGCATTTT.

The V gene is TRBV10-3, the J gene TRBJ2-1, with D unclear. Deletions cut 4 bases from V and 10 bases from J, with 11 bases between. The CDR3 has 12 amino acids. CDR1 is ENHRY and CDR2 is SYGVKD in the germline V gene. CDR3 sequence (DNA): TGTGCCATCAGTGCCGCAGAACCCGAGCAGTTCTTC. It translates to CAISAAEPEQFF.

The rearrangement uses TRBV27 and TRBJ2-1; 10 bases map to TRBD2. Germline trimming cut 2 bases from V and 4 bases from J; bases unmatched to any gene: 2. CDR1 MNHEY and CDR2 SMNVEV come from the germline V gene (reference sequence). The length of the CDR3 is 15 residues. The CDR3 here is CASSLDSGGYNEQFF. In DNA, the CDR3 is TGTGCCAGCAGTTTAGATAGCGGGGGGTACAATGAGCAGTTCTTC.

This sequence joins TRBV5-1 and TRBJ2-3; 9 bases line up with TRBD2. CDR3 length: 17 residues. Germline V gene lookup returns CDR1 SGHRS and CDR2 YFSETQ. V was clipped by 4 bases and J by 2 bases; unmatched bases: 11. In DNA, the CDR3 is TGCGCCAGCAGCCCCGGGGGGGCTAGCGGGGACACAGATACGCAGTATTTT. Protein: CASSPGGASGDTDTQYF.

The chain employs TRBV3-1 (or the pseudogene TRBV3-2) and TRBJ1-3; no clear D. CDR1 LGHDT and CDR2 YNNKEL come from the germline V gene (reference sequence). The CDR3 is 12 residues long. The V end was cut by 4 bases, the J end by 4 bases, with 5 bases between. The CDR3: CASSLFGNTIYF. The CDR3 bases are TGTGCCAGCAGCCTATTCGGAAACACCATATATTTT.

The CDR3 loop is CASSQDSSTDTQYF. CDR3 coding DNA: TGTGCCAGCAGCCAAGACTCTAGCACAGATACGCAGTATTTT. The genes are TRBV14 and TRBJ2-3; no clear D gene. V was trimmed by 0 bases and J by 0 bases, leaving 4 bases between them. The CDR3 runs 14 residues. CDR1 is SGHDN, CDR2 FVKESK, per germline.

This clone was picked up one time. This chain uses TRBV3-1 (or the pseudogene TRBV3-2) with TRBJ2-7, with D possibly TRBD2 on 6 matching bases. Trimming cost V 1 base and J 7 bases, with 17 bases left between them. Germline V CDR1 and CDR2: LGHDT, YNNKEL (reference sequence). The CDR3 extends over 15 amino acids. The CDR3 coding sequence is TGTGCCAGCAGCCAAGGGGGCACCCCGGCGGGAGAGCAGTACTTC. It is translated as CASSQGGTPAGEQYF.

The chain combines TRBV7-2 with TRBJ1-4; D might be TRBD1 (6 bases). Germline CDR1 SGHTA, CDR2 FQGNSA. Trimming removed 2 bases at V and 5 bases at J, with 9 bases between. The CDR3 extends over 14 amino acids. The CDR3 here is CASSLQGKNEKLFF. Here the CDR3 DNA reads TGTGCCAGCAGCTTACAGGGGAAGAATGAAAAACTGTTTTTT.

The CDR3, as DNA: TGTGCCACCAGCAGAGGTAGCGGGGGGGCCACTTCCAAAAACATTCAGTACTTC. Amino acids: CATSRGSGGATSKNIQYF. V is TRBV15 and J is TRBJ2-4, with TRBD2 matching over 11 bases. Germline CDR1 is LNHNV and CDR2 is YYDKDF (reference sequence). Trimming removed 1 base from V and 2 bases from J; junction bases left unmatched: 7. There are 18 residues in the CDR3.

This clone was counted once. J is TRBJ2-3 and V is TRBV28; 13 bases agree with TRBD2. This CDR3 has 15 amino acids. The germline V gene encodes CDR1 MDHEN and CDR2 SYDVKM. V dropped 5 bases and J dropped 4; count of bases not matched to a gene: 3. The DNA of the CDR3 is TGTGCCAGCAGTGATACTAGCGGGGGGGCAGATACGCAGTATTTT. Translation gives CASSDTSGGADTQYF.

The rearrangement joins TRBV11-1 to TRBJ2-5; D is unresolved. V was pared by 4 bases and J by 2 bases, with 11 bases between. The CDR3 consists of 14 residues. Per germline, CDR1 SGHAT and CDR2 FQDESV (reference sequence). The CDR3 DNA is TGTGCCAGCAGCTCCAAGGAGAAGCAAGAGACCCAGTACTTC. It codes for CASSSKEKQETQYF.

This rearrangement joins TRBV4-3 to TRBJ2-2; 13 bases are shared with TRBD2. Unmatched junction bases numbered 4, after V lost 2 bases and J lost 7 bases. The CDR3 extends over 16 amino acids. Looked up from germline, CDR1 is LGHNA and CDR2 is YSLEER. CDR3 protein: CASSQTSGGVGGELFF. DNA for the CDR3: TGCGCCAGCAGCCAAACTAGCGGGGGGGTTGGCGGGGAGCTGTTTTTT.

The V and J genes are TRBV29-1 and TRBJ2-3; D is uncertain. V shed 4 bases and J shed 0 bases, with 14 bases lying between them. The CDR3 extends over 15 amino acids. Germline V gene data show CDR1 as SQVTM and CDR2 as ANQGSEA. The CDR3 DNA is TGCAGCGTTGGCGTTCGCAGGCATAGCACAGATACGCAGTATTTT. Protein sequence: CSVGVRRHSTDTQYF.

The gene calls are TRBV6-5 and TRBJ1-5, with 7 bases that match TRBD1. Germline lookup yields CDR1 MNHEY and CDR2 SVGAGI. The trim removed 6 bases at V and 7 bases at J, leaving 6 bases unmatched. CDR3 length equals 13 residues. CDR3 sequence: CASSQTGDQPQHF. CDR3 coding DNA: TGTGCCAGCAGCCAAACAGGGGACCAGCCCCAGCATTTT.

The chain uses TRBV7-2 and TRBJ2-1; no firm D call. CDR3 length: 14 residues. CDR1 and CDR2 from the germline V gene are SGHTA and FQGNSA. V was pared by 5 bases and J by 0 bases, with 8 bases between. CDR3 DNA sequence: TGTGCCAGCAGCCCTTACAGCTCCTACAATGAGCAGTTCTTC. Its translation is CASSPYSSYNEQFF.

This chain links TRBV10-3 with TRBJ2-7; D remains unclear. Germline V gives CDR1 ENHRY, CDR2 SYGVKD. The V gene lost 3 bases and the J gene lost 3 bases, with 3 bases spanning the gap. CDR3 length equals 11 residues. The CDR3 DNA is TGTGCCATCAGTGAACTCTACGAGCAGTACTTC. Protein product: CAISELYEQYF.

This chain connects TRBV27 to TRBJ1-4, with 7 nucleotides matching TRBD1. Germline trimming cut 5 bases from V and 0 bases from J; bases unmatched to any gene: 9. Germline CDR1 and CDR2: MNHEY and SMNVEV (reference sequence). This CDR3 contains 17 residues. The CDR3 bases are TGTGCCAGCAGTCCCACAGGGGATATCGCAACTAATGAAAAACTGTTTTTT. Protein: CASSPTGDIATNEKLFF.

The chain links TRBV5-4 to TRBJ2-7; TRBD1 matches at 8 bases. This CDR3 is 13 amino acids long. Germline CDR1 and CDR2: SGHNT and YYREEE (reference sequence). After removal of 2 bases from V and 6 bases from J, the junction contained 4 bases not matched to a gene. The CDR3 loop is CASSFGQGGEQYF. The CDR3 DNA reads TGTGCCAGCAGCTTCGGACAGGGTGGCGAGCAGTACTTC.

CDR3 residues: CASSLGAALNYGYTF. CDR3 bases: TGTGCCAGCAGCTTGGGGGCAGCCTTAAACTATGGCTACACCTTC. The rearrangement uses TRBV5-4 and TRBJ1-2; D uncertain. Trimming pared 0 bases from V and 2 bases from J, leaving 11 bases between. This CDR3 region has 15 residues. Looked up from germline, CDR1 is SGHNT and CDR2 is YYREEE (reference sequence).

The chain has TRBV28 and TRBJ2-3; 12 positions agree with TRBD2. In germline, CDR1 is MDHEN, CDR2 SYDVKM. V shed 4 bases, J shed 3 bases, and the junction held 2 bases outside the gene matches. This CDR3 is built from 15 residues. The CDR3 DNA is TGTGCCAGCAGTTCCGGGACTAGCGGGACAGATACGCAGTATTTT. Translated: CASSSGTSGTDTQYF.

The chain uses TRBV5-4 and TRBJ1-1; TRBD1 agrees at 9 bases. CDR1 and CDR2 (germline): SGHNT, YYREEE (reference sequence). Trimming cost V 2 bases and J 5 bases; bases outside gene matches: 7. There are 15 residues in the CDR3. For the CDR3, the DNA is TGTGCCAGCAGCTTAACCCGGACAGGGGAAACTGAAGCTTTCTTT. The encoded protein is CASSLTRTGETEAFF.

The rearrangement joins TRBV6-5 to TRBJ1-5, with D perhaps matching TRBD1 (6 bases). Germline V lookup: CDR1 MNHEY, CDR2 SVGAGI. Trimming removed 5 bases at V and 5 bases at J, with 10 bases between. The CDR3 runs 13 residues. The DNA for the CDR3 is TGTGCCAGCAGTACAGGGTTATATCAGCCCCAGCATTTT. Translation: CASSTGLYQPQHF.

The V gene is TRBV2, the J gene TRBJ1-4; D gene ambiguous. CDR3 length: 14 amino acids. Germline-derived CDR1 and CDR2 are SNHLY and FYNNEI. Trimming cost V 2 bases and J 9 bases, with 13 bases left between them. This chain's CDR3 is CASSERLAVKKLFF. CDR3 in DNA: TGTGCCAGCAGTGAACGACTGGCCGTCAAAAAACTGTTTTTT.